The 27 T cell receptor beta chains presented below share a single source sample, sequenced in a study of blood T cell repertoires in COVID-19 (dated by TCRdb to 2020 to 2022). Libraries came from the immunoSEQ multiplex PCR assay. TCRdb holds this immuneACCESS table with in-frame rearrangements only. Some clones are missing; in checked studies, unresolved V genes explain under half, and the rest has no known cause. In this sample the table shows about 110,000 clones, about two thirds of which occur a single time. About 2% of the sample comes from the top ten. Specimen: peripheral blood. These receptor sequences come from a woman between 40 and 55 years old with acute or convalescent COVID-19.

This clone was counted once. The V and J genes are TRBV7-6 and TRBJ1-1; D is perhaps TRBD1 (5 bases). From germline, CDR1 is SGHVS and CDR2 FNYEAQ. This CDR3 contains 14 residues. Deletions cut 2 bases from V and 4 bases from J, with 11 bases between. CDR3 protein: CASSLWERGTEAFF. The DNA of the CDR3 is TGTGCCAGCAGCTTATGGGAAAGGGGCACTGAAGCTTTCTTT.

This clone was observed a handful of times. The chain links TRBV2 to TRBJ1-2, with D unresolved. Trimming stripped 6 bases from V and 3 bases from J, with 11 bases between. The CDR3 consists of 13 residues. Germline lookup yields CDR1 SNHLY and CDR2 FYNNEI. This chain's CDR3 is CASRKRSDYGYTF. CDR3 DNA: TGTGCCAGCAGAAAAAGGAGCGACTATGGCTACACCTTC.

This sequence joins TRBV9 and TRBJ2-3, with TRBD2 identical over 14 bases. V shed 4 bases and J 4 bases; nucleotides not matched to a gene: 8. Germline assignment: CDR1 SGDLS and CDR2 YYNGEE. The CDR3 runs to 17 residues. CDR3 sequence (DNA): TGTGCCAGCAGCCCGGGGACTAGCGGGGGAAGATCAGATACGCAGTATTTT. As protein: CASSPGTSGGRSDTQYF.

Concerning this clone itself: Relative to the germline gene, one junction end is altered; a read error may explain this. This rearrangement joins TRBV7-9 to TRBJ2-7; no firm D call. The CDR3 is 12 residues long. Germline V lookup: CDR1 SEHNR, CDR2 FQNEAQ (reference sequence). In DNA, the CDR3 is TGTGCCAGCAGCTTACAGTCGGCGGCGGCCCACTTC. It codes for CASSLQSAAAHF.

V gene TRBV7-2 combines with J gene TRBJ1-5; a weak D match, TRBD1 (6 bases). This CDR3 has 14 amino acids. Germline V gene sequence: CDR1 SGHTA, CDR2 FQGNSA. Trimming pared 4 bases from V and 0 bases from J, leaving 7 bases between. The CDR3: CASSYRDSNQPQHF. As DNA, the CDR3 is TGTGCCAGCAGCTACAGGGATAGCAATCAGCCCCAGCATTTT.

This clone was counted a few times. The chain joins TRBV5-1 to TRBJ1-1; 7 bases are a match to TRBD1. The junction had 13 bases not matched to a gene; V was cut back by 4 bases and J by 4 bases. The CDR3 sequence is 16 residues long. In germline, CDR1 is SGHRS, CDR2 YFSETQ. The CDR3 loop reads CASSNSQGVWSTEAFF. The CDR3 nucleotides are TGCGCCAGCAGCAACTCCCAGGGGGTTTGGAGCACTGAAGCTTTCTTT.

Worth noting for this clone: This same CDR3 is encoded by further DNA sequences in the sample. The chain combines TRBV28 with TRBJ2-1; 12 bases are a match to TRBD2. V lost 5 bases, J lost 10 bases, and 3 bases stayed unmatched. The CDR3 spans 13 residues. CDR1 and CDR2 from the germline V gene are MDHEN and SYDVKM. As DNA, the CDR3 is TGTGCCAGCAGTCTTGGGACTAGCGGGGAGCAGTTCTTC. Residues: CASSLGTSGEQFF.

CDR3 region: CASRVIGGATDTQYF. CDR3 DNA: TGTGCCAGCAGGGTCATAGGGGGGGCAACAGATACGCAGTATTTT. The chain carries TRBV2 and TRBJ2-3; tentatively, D is TRBD2 (7 bases). There are 15 residues in the CDR3. The germline V gene encodes CDR1 SNHLY and CDR2 FYNNEI. The germline V and J ends were trimmed by 6 bases and 3 bases, with 16 bases remaining between them.

V and J are TRBV28 and TRBJ1-1; D call uncertain. Germline V gene lookup returns CDR1 MDHEN and CDR2 SYDVKM. The CDR3 covers 13 residues. The ends were cut back, 9 bases at V and 3 bases at J, with 14 bases in the middle. The CDR3 DNA is TGTGCCAGTCAAGGAGCCATGGACACTGAAGCTTTCTTT. Amino acid sequence: CASQGAMDTEAFF.

This clone was picked up a small number of times. The chain recombines TRBV7-2 with TRBJ2-1; possibly TRBD2 for D (6 bases). The germline V gene has CDR1 SGHTA and CDR2 FQGNSA. V was pared by 5 bases and J by 9 bases, with 17 bases between. The CDR3 loop spans 14 amino acids. The CDR3 DNA follows: TGTGCCAGCAGCCCCCCGGAGGGGCGAGGTGAGCAGTTCTTC. Translated, it gives CASSPPEGRGEQFF.

The chain couples TRBV15 to TRBJ1-2; TRBD1 matches 10 bases. V shed 1 base, J shed 2 bases, and the junction held 1 base outside the gene matches. CDR3 length: 15 residues. The V gene's germline CDR1 is LNHNV and CDR2 YYDKDF (reference sequence). The CDR3 reads CATSRGDRGNYGYTF. Here the CDR3 DNA reads TGTGCCACCAGCAGAGGGGACAGGGGAAACTATGGCTACACCTTC.

This clone was seen more than once but under ten times. The V call is TRBV5-4, the J call TRBJ1-1, with D perhaps matching TRBD1 (5 bases). V was clipped by 4 bases and J by 0 bases, with 10 bases between them. The CDR3 is 14 amino acids. Germline V gene data show CDR1 as SGHNT and CDR2 as YYREEE (reference sequence). CDR3 DNA sequence: TGTGCCAGCAGCGAGCAGGGCTTGAACACTGAAGCTTTCTTT. Protein sequence: CASSEQGLNTEAFF. Together with reference TRBV5-4 and TRBJ1-1, the CDR3 gives the full variable domain: ETGVTQSPTHLIKTRGQQVTLRCSSQSGHNTVSWYQQALGQGPQFIFQYYREEENGRGNFPPRFSGLQFPNYSSELNVNALELDDSALYLCASSEQGLNTEAFFGQGTRLTVV.

This clone showed up just a few times. V usage is TRBV10-2 and J usage is TRBJ1-5; TRBD1 agrees at 8 bases. There are 14 residues in the CDR3. The V gene end was trimmed by 6 bases and the J gene end by 9 bases; junction bases not matched to a gene: 10. Germline CDR1 is WSHSY and CDR2 is SAAADI. This CDR3 reads CASSAGQGAGPQHF. The CDR3 DNA reads as TGCGCCAGCAGCGCAGGACAGGGCGCGGGGCCCCAGCATTTT.

Concerning this clone: Other DNA sequences in this specimen translate into the identical CDR3. The rearrangement uses TRBV13 and TRBJ1-1, with D hard to call. Germline CDR1 PRHDT, CDR2 FYEKMQ (reference sequence). The CDR3 runs 13 residues. Trimming cost V 0 bases and J 1 base, with 3 bases left between them. Written as DNA, the CDR3 is TGTGCCAGCAGCTTAGGACAGAACACTGAAGCTTTCTTT. Translating gives CASSLGQNTEAFF.

This clone was detected a few times. The J gene is TRBJ2-1, the V gene TRBV2, with 7 bases aligning to TRBD2. The CDR3 sequence is 18 residues long. J gave up 3 bases and V 2 bases, and 13 bases lay outside the gene matches. Per germline, CDR1 SNHLY and CDR2 FYNNEI. As DNA, the CDR3 is TGTGCCAGCAGTGAATTCCCGGGACTACCCTTTGACTACAATGAGCAGTTCTTC. This gives the protein CASSEFPGLPFDYNEQFF.

This clone showed up just a few times. The V and J genes are TRBV7-2 and TRBJ2-3; D may be TRBD2 (5 bases). CDR1 is SGHTA and CDR2 is FQGNSA in the germline V gene. The germline V and J ends were trimmed by 2 bases and 0 bases, with 21 bases remaining between them. The CDR3 contains 19 residues. The CDR3 DNA sequence: TGTGCCAGCAGCTTACCCGGAGGCTCGCGTCGCTCTAGCACAGATACGCAGTATTTT. It is translated as CASSLPGGSRRSSTDTQYF.

This clone showed up just a few times. The chain links TRBV5-5 to TRBJ1-1; 7 nucleotides agree with TRBD1. The ends lost 6 bases at V and 1 base at J; junction bases unmatched: 12. The CDR3 runs 16 residues. Germline V lookup: CDR1 SGHKS, CDR2 YYEKEE (reference sequence). CDR3 region: CASIPRWGQTNTEAFF. The CDR3 DNA reads TGTGCCAGCATCCCCCGGTGGGGACAGACGAACACTGAAGCTTTCTTT. The whole variable domain, filled in from reference TRBV5-5 and TRBJ1-1, reads DAGVTQSPTHLIKTRGQQVTLRCSPISGHKSVSWYQQVLGQGPQFIFQYYEKEERGRGNFPDRFSARQFPNYSSELNVNALLLGDSALYLCASIPRWGQTNTEAFFGQGTRLTVV.

In this sample, this clone turned up a few times. The chain uses TRBV4-1 and TRBJ1-4; TRBD1 matches 11 bases. Germline CDR1 is MGHRA and CDR2 is YSYEKL. Trimming cost V 0 bases and J 0 bases; bases outside gene matches: 3. The CDR3 totals 18 residues. In DNA form, the CDR3 reads TGCGCCAGCAGCCAAGACTGGACAGGGGGCGCAACTAATGAAAAACTGTTTTTT. As protein: CASSQDWTGGATNEKLFF.

The rearrangement joins TRBV6-2 or TRBV6-3 to TRBJ2-3, with 7 bases identical to TRBD1. The CDR3 spans 15 residues. Germline CDR1 is MNHEY and CDR2 is SVGEGT. Germline trimming cut 0 bases from V and 4 bases from J; bases unmatched to any gene: 4. The CDR3 is CASSYSRQGADTQYF. Here the CDR3 DNA reads TGTGCCAGCAGTTACTCGCGACAGGGCGCAGATACGCAGTATTTT.

The chain carries TRBV7-9 and TRBJ1-4; tentative D call: TRBD1 (5 bases). In germline, CDR1 is SEHNR, CDR2 FQNEAQ (reference sequence). Trimming pared 5 bases from V and 11 bases from J, leaving 12 bases between. This CDR3 is built from 12 residues. The CDR3 nucleotides are TGTGCCAGCAGCCCCGGAGGGGCTAAACTGTTTTTT. Its translation is CASSPGGAKLFF. The whole variable domain, filled in from reference TRBV7-9 and TRBJ1-4, reads DTGVSQNPRHKITKRGQNVTFRCDPISEHNRLYWYRQTLGQGPEFLTYFQNEAQLEKSRLLSDRFSAERPKGSFSTLEIQRTEQGDSAMYLCASSPGGAKLFFGSGTQLSVL.

This rearrangement joins TRBV29-1 to TRBJ1-2; TRBD1 matches at 7 bases. CDR1 is SQVTM, CDR2 ANQGSEA, per germline. V shed 6 bases, J shed 6 bases, and the junction held 7 bases outside the gene matches. The CDR3 extends over 12 amino acids. CDR3 sequence reads: CSVHGTANGYTF. The CDR3 DNA sequence: TGCAGCGTCCACGGGACAGCGAATGGCTACACCTTC.

This chain uses TRBV9 with TRBJ1-2; 7 nucleotides match TRBD1. V was pared by 0 bases and J by 9 bases, with 11 bases of the junction left unmatched. This CDR3 has 15 amino acids. CDR1 is SGDLS, CDR2 YYNGEE, per germline. Here the CDR3 DNA reads TGTGCCAGCAGCGTAGACAGGGGAGTTCGGGAGAGCTACACCTTC. Translating it yields CASSVDRGVRESYTF.

This clone was detected only a few times. CDR3 amino acids: CASSGGSGINSPLHF. The CDR3 nucleotides read TGTGCCAGCAGCGGGGGGTCGGGAATTAATTCACCCCTCCACTTT. The gene calls are TRBV11-2 and TRBJ1-6; TRBD1 is a possible D gene (5 bases). V was shortened by 5 bases and J by 6 bases, with 14 bases between the two germline ends. Germline loops: CDR1 SGHAT, CDR2 FQNNGV. This CDR3 has 15 residues.

CDR3 protein: CASSYGTTAATQYF. CDR3 DNA sequence: TGTGCCAGCAGTTACGGGACTACCGCTGCGACCCAGTACTTC. The chain couples TRBV6-5 to TRBJ2-5; 7 nucleotides agree with TRBD2. The germline gives CDR1 MNHEY, CDR2 SVGAGI. V lost 2 bases and J lost 7; bases outside the gene matches: 7. The CDR3 spans 14 residues.

J is TRBJ2-7 and V is TRBV7-9; possibly TRBD1 for D (6 bases). The CDR3 has 13 residues. With 5 bases removed from V and 5 bases from J, the gap between germline ends came to 13 bases. The V gene's germline CDR1 is SEHNR and CDR2 FQNEAQ (reference sequence). Here the CDR3 reads CASSLGGIDEQYF. The DNA for the CDR3 is TGTGCCAGCAGCCTTGGGGGCATCGACGAGCAGTACTTC.

V gene TRBV7-2 combines with J gene TRBJ2-5; 7 bases are shared with TRBD2. Germline loops: CDR1 SGHTA, CDR2 FQGNSA. Trimming removed 2 bases from V and 4 bases from J; junction bases left unmatched: 4. The CDR3 has 14 amino acids. The CDR3 DNA sequence: TGTGCCAGCAGCTTACCGGGGGAGGGAGAGACCCAGTACTTC. Protein product: CASSLPGEGETQYF.

This clone was detected ten times or more. V usage is TRBV5-5 and J usage is TRBJ2-7, with TRBD2 matching over 7 bases. V was clipped by 4 bases and J by 0 bases; unmatched bases: 10. The CDR3 contains 16 residues. Germline CDR1 is SGHKS and CDR2 is YYEKEE (reference sequence). CDR3 in amino acids: CASSRPLAKNSYEQYF. CDR3 bases: TGTGCCAGCAGCCGTCCACTAGCGAAAAACTCCTACGAGCAGTACTTC.